This TCR beta chain was retrieved from a study of blood T cell repertoires in COVID-19. Study background: Nucleic acid was either cDNA or gDNA, and it came from T cells, B-cell-depleted T cells, or PBMCs.

V shed 7 bases and J shed 5 bases, with 17 bases lying between them. The CDR3 spans 15 residues. Germline V gives CDR1 SGHTA, CDR2 FQGTGA. Across 24 US areas, participants ranged in age from 18 to 89 years. Up to 2 weeks before entering the study, exposed participants had met a COVID-19 case. In this sample, this clone turned up once. In the source study's methods: From reference gene primer amplification, estimates of nucleated cell counts were derived. Sequenced by immunoSEQ multiplex PCR; TCRdb stores in-frame clones only, minus some. V and J calls and clone size come straight from that table; D and trimming were deduced from the DNA. In the table there are around 340,000 clones, 88% of which are singletons.

The sequencing input was PBMCs or T cells enriched from blood (not recorded which). This chain uses TRBV7-3 with TRBJ2-2, with D perhaps matching TRBD2 (6 bases). This clonotype was obtained from a woman aged 30 to 39 who had been exposed to COVID-19. CDR3 sequence (DNA): TGTGCCAGCACCAAATACGGGAGTGGGACCGGGGAGCTGTTTTTT. Encoded protein: CASTKYGSGTGELFF.